The 8 T cell receptor beta chains given below trace back to one sample, sequenced in a study of shared clonotypes between healthy human individuals. Libraries were prepared by immunoSEQ multiplex PCR; TCRdb keeps only in-frame clonotypes and omits some of them. The sample holds about 1 million clones, around 76% seen once. Sequenced sample: memory CD4+ T cells sorted from blood. Subset here: CD45RA-negative fraction. The receptors here all came from a man younger than 30 in good health.

The chain recombines TRBV27 with TRBJ2-1; D not certain. The CDR3 consists of 13 residues. Trimming left V 5 bases short and J 5 bases short, with 10 bases between. Per the germline V gene, CDR1 is MNHEY and CDR2 is SMNVEV (reference sequence). CDR3 coding DNA: TGTGCCAGCAGTCCCTACCAGCACAATGAGCAGTTCTTC. Amino acids: CASSPYQHNEQFF.

This chain links TRBV15 with TRBJ2-7; 9 bases line up with TRBD2. V dropped 4 bases and J dropped 4; count of bases not matched to a gene: 2. CDR3 length equals 13 residues. In germline, CDR1 is LNHNV, CDR2 YYDKDF (reference sequence). The CDR3 is CATSKGLAYEQYF. The CDR3, as DNA: TGTGCCACCAGCAAGGGACTAGCATACGAGCAGTACTTC.

The genes are TRBV5-4 and TRBJ2-5; 7 nucleotides agree with TRBD1. Germline V lookup: CDR1 SGHNT, CDR2 YYREEE (reference sequence). J lost 1 base, V lost 0 bases, and 9 bases had no gene match. The CDR3 runs 17 residues. CDR3 in amino acids: CASSLDPAGGLQETQYF. The CDR3 DNA reads as TGTGCCAGCAGCTTGGATCCCGCAGGGGGTCTCCAAGAGACCCAGTACTTC.

The chain carries TRBV6-5 and TRBJ2-7; 7 nucleotides line up with TRBD1. This CDR3 contains 15 residues. In germline, CDR1 is MNHEY, CDR2 SVGAGI. The V gene end was trimmed by 6 bases and the J gene end by 0 bases; junction bases not matched to a gene: 8. The CDR3 nucleotides are TGTGCCAGCAGGCCCCCAGGGACAGACTCCTACGAGCAGTACTTC. Translation gives CASRPPGTDSYEQYF.

The rearrangement joins TRBV28 to TRBJ2-7; D is unclear. The V end lost 5 bases, the J end lost 0 bases, and 11 bases lay between the germline ends. Germline loops: CDR1 MDHEN, CDR2 SYDVKM. This CDR3 comprises 14 residues. CDR3 sequence reads: CASSLSISSYEQYF. The CDR3 DNA reads as TGTGCCAGCAGTCTGTCGATTAGCTCCTACGAGCAGTACTTC.

The rearrangement joins TRBV18 to TRBJ1-3, with TRBD1 matching over 11 bases. Looked up from germline, CDR1 is KGHSH and CDR2 is LQKENI. J lost 0 bases, V lost 2 bases, and 0 bases had no gene match. The CDR3 is 16 amino acids. CDR3 region: CASSPGTGGSGNTIYF. The CDR3 nucleotides are TGTGCCAGCTCACCAGGGACAGGGGGCTCTGGAAACACCATATATTTT.

The J gene is TRBJ2-1, the V gene TRBV6-4; D may match TRBD1 or TRBD2 (6 bases each). V lost 2 bases to trimming and J lost 4 bases, with 12 bases between them. This CDR3 comprises 15 residues. Germline CDR1 is MRHNA and CDR2 is SNTAGT. CDR3 residues: CASSDGGRHYNEQFF. Here the CDR3 DNA reads TGTGCCAGCAGTGACGGGGGGCGCCATTACAATGAGCAGTTCTTC.

The J gene is TRBJ1-5, the V gene TRBV28; D unresolved. V was cut by 3 bases and J by 8 bases, with 8 bases left in between. CDR1 MDHEN and CDR2 SYDVKM come from the germline V gene. The CDR3 runs to 12 residues. CDR3 region: CASSFGRKPQHF. CDR3 nucleotide sequence: TGTGCCAGCAGTTTTGGCCGAAAGCCCCAGCATTTT.